These 8 T cell receptor beta chains were all obtained from the same sample, sequenced in a study of blood T cell repertoires in COVID-19. The assay was immunoSEQ multiplex PCR, and TCRdb's table has in-frame clones only and misses some. The table records around 160,000 clones, roughly four fifths of them present only once. Sequenced: peripheral blood. The receptors originated from a human donor with acute or convalescent COVID-19. The donor label of this sample is uncertain.

This clone has just a few counts. The rearrangement uses TRBV6-5 and TRBJ1-1, with D unresolved. In germline, CDR1 is MNHEY, CDR2 SVGAGI. The CDR3 totals 12 residues. V was trimmed by 5 bases and J by 3 bases, leaving 7 bases between them. DNA of the CDR3: TGTGCCAGCAGTCTCGGGGACACTGAAGCTTTCTTT. This sequence encodes CASSLGDTEAFF.

A few counts support this clone. This chain links TRBV7-2 with TRBJ1-2, with TRBD1 as a possible D gene (5 bases). This CDR3 has 13 amino acids. The germline V gene has CDR1 SGHTA and CDR2 FQGNSA. Trimming pared 2 bases from V and 8 bases from J, leaving 12 bases between. CDR3 sequence: CASSLRREGGYTF. For the CDR3, the DNA is TGTGCCAGCAGCTTACGCAGGGAAGGAGGCTACACCTTC.

This chain joins TRBV6-6 and TRBJ2-7; the match to TRBD1 covers 9 bases. Germline V gene lookup returns CDR1 MNHNY and CDR2 SVGAGI (reference sequence). V lost 8 bases to trimming and J lost 3 bases; unmatched junction nucleotides: 14. This CDR3 region has 16 residues. CDR3 sequence: CASSQKQGAFLYEQYF. The CDR3 DNA sequence: TGTGCCAGCTCGCAAAAACAGGGGGCTTTTCTCTACGAGCAGTACTTC.

V usage is TRBV19 and J usage is TRBJ2-5; 14 nucleotides line up with TRBD2. CDR1 LNHDA and CDR2 SQIVND come from the germline V gene (reference sequence). CDR3 length: 16 amino acids. V lost 6 bases, J lost 5 bases, and 8 bases stayed unmatched. The CDR3 DNA reads TGTGCCAGTAGGCTGACTAGCGGGGGGGCCGGGGAGACCCAGTACTTC. Translating gives CASRLTSGGAGETQYF.

This chain joins TRBV9 and TRBJ2-7; TRBD2 matches at 10 bases. The CDR3 loop spans 16 amino acids. Germline lookup yields CDR1 SGDLS and CDR2 YYNGEE. J lost 1 base, V lost 0 bases, and 4 bases had no gene match. The CDR3 sequence: CASSVGLAGGSYEQYF. CDR3 DNA sequence: TGTGCCAGCAGCGTAGGATTAGCGGGGGGATCCTACGAGCAGTACTTC.

V gene TRBV6-7 combines with J gene TRBJ2-7, with 7 positions matching TRBD2. TRBV6-7 has ORF status, its function being uncertain. The CDR3 is 13 amino acids. V trimming: 5 bases; J trimming: 5 bases; junction bases outside the gene matches: 6. The CDR3 DNA sequence: TGTGCCAGCAGTAACGGTCGGGAGGACGAGCAGTACTTC. It translates to CASSNGREDEQYF.

This clone appeared a few times. The rearrangement joins TRBV5-1 to TRBJ2-2; tentative D call: TRBD1 (5 bases). V lost 0 bases to trimming and J lost 3 bases, with 9 bases between them. The CDR3 is 15 amino acids. Per the germline V gene, CDR1 is SGHRS and CDR2 is YFSETQ. The CDR3 protein is CASSLDGRDTGELFF. The CDR3 DNA follows: TGCGCCAGCAGCTTGGATGGCAGGGACACCGGGGAGCTGTTTTTT.

V usage is TRBV3-1 (or the pseudogene TRBV3-2) and J usage is TRBJ1-5; weak D call: TRBD1 (5 bases). Trimming took 0 bases from V and 7 from J, leaving 13 bases between them. From germline, CDR1 is LGHDT and CDR2 YNNKEL (reference sequence). CDR3 length: 15 residues. The CDR3 protein is CASSQDGGGEQPQHF. The CDR3 DNA is TGTGCCAGCAGCCAAGATGGGGGGGGTGAACAGCCCCAGCATTTT.